This TCR beta chain was recovered during a study of T cell responses to AZD1222 COVID-19 vaccine. Study-wide results and limits: Seropositive at baseline were only a handful of AZD1222 recipients.

This CDR3 is 15 amino acids long. Trimming cost V 8 bases and J 3 bases, with 17 bases left between them. The germline gives CDR1 MNHEY, CDR2 SMNVEV (reference sequence). Notes on this clone: The antigen is unknown.

Repertoires were generated with immunoSEQ multiplex PCR, while TCRdb's copy carries only in-frame clones and drops some. Found here are tens of thousands of clones, around nine tenths of them singletons; the top ten hold 6.9%. The source material was peripheral blood, sampled 28 days after the second AZD1222 dose. The chain combines TRBV27 with TRBJ2-1; D might be TRBD2 (5 bases). This sequence originates from an adult who received the AZD1222 COVID-19 vaccine. CDR3 amino acids: CASSWGADLYNEQFF. The CDR3 DNA follows: TGTGCCAGCTCCTGGGGAGCGGACCTCTACAATGAGCAGTTCTTC.